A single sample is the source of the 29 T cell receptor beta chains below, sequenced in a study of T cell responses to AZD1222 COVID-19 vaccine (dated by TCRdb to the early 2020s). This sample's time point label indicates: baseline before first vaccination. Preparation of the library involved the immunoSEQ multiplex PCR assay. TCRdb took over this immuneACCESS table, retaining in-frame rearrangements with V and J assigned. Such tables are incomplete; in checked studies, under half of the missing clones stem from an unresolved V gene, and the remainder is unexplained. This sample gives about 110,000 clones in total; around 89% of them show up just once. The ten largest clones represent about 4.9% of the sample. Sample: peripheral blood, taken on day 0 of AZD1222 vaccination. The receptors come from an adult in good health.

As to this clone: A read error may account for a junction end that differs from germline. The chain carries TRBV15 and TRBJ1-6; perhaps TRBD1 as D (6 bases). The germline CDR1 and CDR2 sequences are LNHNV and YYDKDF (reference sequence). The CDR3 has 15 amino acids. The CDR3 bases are TGTGCCACCAGCAGAGCCCTGAGCCAGGGGACTCCTTCCAACTTT. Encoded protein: CATSRALSQGTPSNF. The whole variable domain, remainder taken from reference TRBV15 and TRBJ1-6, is DAMVIQNPRYQVTQFGKPVTLSCSQTLNHNVMYWYQQKSSQAPKLLFHYYDKDFNNEADTPDNFQSRRPNTSFCFLDIRSPGLGDTAMYLCATSRALSQGTPSNFGNGTRLTVT.

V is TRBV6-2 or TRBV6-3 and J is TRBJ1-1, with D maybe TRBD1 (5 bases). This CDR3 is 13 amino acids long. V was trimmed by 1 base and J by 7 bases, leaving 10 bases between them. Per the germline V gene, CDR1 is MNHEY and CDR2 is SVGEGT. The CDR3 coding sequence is TGTGCCAGCAGTTACTTGCGCAGGGATGAAGCTTTCTTT. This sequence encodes CASSYLRRDEAFF.

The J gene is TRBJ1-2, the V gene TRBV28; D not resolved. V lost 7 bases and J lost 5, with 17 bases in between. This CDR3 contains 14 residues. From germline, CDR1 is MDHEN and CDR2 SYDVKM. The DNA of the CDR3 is TGTGCCAGCAAATCTTCTGTAAGGAGGTATGGCTACACCTTC. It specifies CASKSSVRRYGYTF.

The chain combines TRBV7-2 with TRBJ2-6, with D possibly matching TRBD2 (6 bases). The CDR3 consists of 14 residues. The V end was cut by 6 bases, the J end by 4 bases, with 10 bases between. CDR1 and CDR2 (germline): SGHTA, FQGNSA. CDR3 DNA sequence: TGTGCCAGCAGTAGGGACTCCGGGGCCAACGTCCTGACTTTC. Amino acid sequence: CASSRDSGANVLTF.

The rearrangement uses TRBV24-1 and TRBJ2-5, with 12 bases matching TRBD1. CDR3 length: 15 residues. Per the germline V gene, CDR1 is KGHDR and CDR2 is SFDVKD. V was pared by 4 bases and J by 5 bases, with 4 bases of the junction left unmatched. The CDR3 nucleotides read TGTGCCACCAGTGACCGGGACAGGGGGCAGGAGACCCAGTACTTC. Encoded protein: CATSDRDRGQETQYF.

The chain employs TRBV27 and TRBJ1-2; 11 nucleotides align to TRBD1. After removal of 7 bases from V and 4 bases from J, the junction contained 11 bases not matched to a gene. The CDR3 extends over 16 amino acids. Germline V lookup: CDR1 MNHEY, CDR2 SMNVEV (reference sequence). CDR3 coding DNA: TGTGCCAGCACTACTAATAGGGACAGGGGGATCTATGGCTACACCTTC. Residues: CASTTNRDRGIYGYTF.

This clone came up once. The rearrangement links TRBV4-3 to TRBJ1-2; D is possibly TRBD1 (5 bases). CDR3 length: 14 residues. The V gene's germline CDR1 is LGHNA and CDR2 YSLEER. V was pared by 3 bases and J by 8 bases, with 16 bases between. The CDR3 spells CASSHAGTNAGYTF. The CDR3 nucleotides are TGCGCCAGCAGCCACGCCGGGACCAACGCGGGCTACACCTTC.

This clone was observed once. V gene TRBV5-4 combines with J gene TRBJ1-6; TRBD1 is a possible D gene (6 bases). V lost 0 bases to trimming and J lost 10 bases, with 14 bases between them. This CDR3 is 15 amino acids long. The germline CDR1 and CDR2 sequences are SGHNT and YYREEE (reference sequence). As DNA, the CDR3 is TGTGCCAGCAGCTTGGAAGGGGGGGGGTCGTCACCCCTCCACTTT. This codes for CASSLEGGGSSPLHF.

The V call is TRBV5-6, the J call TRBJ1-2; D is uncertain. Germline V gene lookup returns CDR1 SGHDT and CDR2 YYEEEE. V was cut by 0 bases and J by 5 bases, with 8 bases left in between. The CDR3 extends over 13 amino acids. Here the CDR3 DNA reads TGTGCCAGCAGCTTGGACGGGTTTTATGGCTACACCTTC. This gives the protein CASSLDGFYGYTF.

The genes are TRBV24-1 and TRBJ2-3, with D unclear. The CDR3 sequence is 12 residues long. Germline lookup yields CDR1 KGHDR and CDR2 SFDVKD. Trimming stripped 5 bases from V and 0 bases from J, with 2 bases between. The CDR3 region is CATSASTDTQYF. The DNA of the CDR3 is TGTGCCACCAGTGCCAGCACAGATACGCAGTATTTT.

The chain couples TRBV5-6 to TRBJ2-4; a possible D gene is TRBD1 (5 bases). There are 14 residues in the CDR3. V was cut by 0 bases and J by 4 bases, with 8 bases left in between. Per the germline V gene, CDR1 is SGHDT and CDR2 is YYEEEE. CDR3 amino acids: CASSLVDTKNIQYF. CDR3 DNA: TGTGCCAGCAGCTTGGTGGACACTAAAAACATTCAGTACTTC.

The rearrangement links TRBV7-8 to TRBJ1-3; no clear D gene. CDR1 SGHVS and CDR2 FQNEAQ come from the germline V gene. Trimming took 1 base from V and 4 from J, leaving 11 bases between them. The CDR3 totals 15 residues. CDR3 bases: TGTGCCAGCAGCTTAGGGACGGCCCTGGGAAACACCATATATTTT. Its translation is CASSLGTALGNTIYF.

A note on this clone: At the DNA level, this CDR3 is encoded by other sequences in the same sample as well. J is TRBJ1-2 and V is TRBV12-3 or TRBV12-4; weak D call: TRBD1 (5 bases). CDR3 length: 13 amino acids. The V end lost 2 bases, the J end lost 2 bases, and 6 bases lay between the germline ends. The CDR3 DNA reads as TGTGCCAGCAGTTTAAGGGGAAACTATGGCTACACCTTC. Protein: CASSLRGNYGYTF.

In DNA, the CDR3 is TGTGCCAGCACCGGACACCCCCCAAACTACGAGCAGTACTTC. Translated: CASTGHPPNYEQYF. The gene calls are TRBV19 and TRBJ2-7; TRBD1 is a possible D gene (5 bases). Deletions cut 9 bases from V and 3 bases from J, with 18 bases between. CDR3 length equals 14 residues. CDR1 and CDR2 from the germline V gene are LNHDA and SQIVND (reference sequence). Looking up the rest from reference TRBV19 and TRBJ2-7 gives the full variable domain: DGGITQSPKYLFRKEGQNVTLSCEQNLNHDAMYWYRQDPGQGLRLIYYSQIVNDFQKGDIAEGYSVSREKKESFPLTVTSAQKNPTAFYLCASTGHPPNYEQYFGPGTRLTVT.

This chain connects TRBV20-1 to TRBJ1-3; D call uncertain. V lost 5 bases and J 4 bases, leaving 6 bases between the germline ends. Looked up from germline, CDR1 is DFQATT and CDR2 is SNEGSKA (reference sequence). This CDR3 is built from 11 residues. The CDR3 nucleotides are TGCAGTGCTGAGAGGGGAAACACCATATATTTT. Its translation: CSAERGNTIYF.

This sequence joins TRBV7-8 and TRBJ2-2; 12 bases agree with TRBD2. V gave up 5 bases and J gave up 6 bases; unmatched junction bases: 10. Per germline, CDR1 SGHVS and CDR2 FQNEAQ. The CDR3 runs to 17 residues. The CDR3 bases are TGTGCCAGCAGCCCGAGGACTAGCGGGGTTGCCCCCGGGGAGCTGTTTTTT. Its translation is CASSPRTSGVAPGELFF.

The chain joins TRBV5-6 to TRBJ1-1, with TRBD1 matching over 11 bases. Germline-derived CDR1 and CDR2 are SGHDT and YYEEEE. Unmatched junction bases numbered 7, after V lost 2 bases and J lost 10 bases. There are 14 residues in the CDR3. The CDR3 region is CASSLGTGGRVAFF. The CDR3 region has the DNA TGTGCCAGCAGCTTAGGGACAGGGGGTAGAGTAGCTTTCTTT.

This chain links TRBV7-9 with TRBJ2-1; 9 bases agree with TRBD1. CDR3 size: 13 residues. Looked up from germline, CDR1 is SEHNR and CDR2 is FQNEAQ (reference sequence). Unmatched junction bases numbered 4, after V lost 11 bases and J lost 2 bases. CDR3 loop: CAVHRGPYNEQFF. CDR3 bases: TGTGCCGTACACAGGGGGCCCTACAATGAGCAGTTCTTC.

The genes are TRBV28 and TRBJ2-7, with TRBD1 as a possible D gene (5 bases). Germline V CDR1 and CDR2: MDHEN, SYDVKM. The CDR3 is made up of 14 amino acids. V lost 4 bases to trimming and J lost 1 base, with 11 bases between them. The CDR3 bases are TGTGCCAGCAGTTCTGCAGGGCTTTCCTACGAGCAGTACTTC. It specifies CASSSAGLSYEQYF. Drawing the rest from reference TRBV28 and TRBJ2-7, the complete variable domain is DVKVTQSSRYLVKRTGEKVFLECVQDMDHENMFWYRQDPGLGLRLIYFSYDVKMKEKGDIPEGYSVSREKKERFSLILESASTNQTSMYLCASSSAGLSYEQYFGPGTRLTVT.

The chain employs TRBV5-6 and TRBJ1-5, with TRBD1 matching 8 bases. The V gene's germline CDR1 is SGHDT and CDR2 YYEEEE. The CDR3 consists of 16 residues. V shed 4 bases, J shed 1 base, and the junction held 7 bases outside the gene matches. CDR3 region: CASSTPGQGSNQPQHF. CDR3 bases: TGTGCCAGCAGCACACCCGGACAGGGCAGCAATCAGCCCCAGCATTTT.

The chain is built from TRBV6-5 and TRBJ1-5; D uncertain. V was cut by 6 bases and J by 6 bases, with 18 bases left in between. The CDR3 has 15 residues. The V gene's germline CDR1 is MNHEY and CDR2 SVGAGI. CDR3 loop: CASRLLEGGGQPQHF. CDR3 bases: TGTGCCAGCAGGCTGCTTGAGGGAGGCGGTCAGCCCCAGCATTTT.

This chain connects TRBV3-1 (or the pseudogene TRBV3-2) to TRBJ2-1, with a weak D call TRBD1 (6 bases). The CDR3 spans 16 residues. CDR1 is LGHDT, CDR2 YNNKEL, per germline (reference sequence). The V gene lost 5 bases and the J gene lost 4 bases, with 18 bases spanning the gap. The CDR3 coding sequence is TGTGCCAGCAGCGGACCTCTGAGGGGGACATACAATGAGCAGTTCTTC. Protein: CASSGPLRGTYNEQFF.

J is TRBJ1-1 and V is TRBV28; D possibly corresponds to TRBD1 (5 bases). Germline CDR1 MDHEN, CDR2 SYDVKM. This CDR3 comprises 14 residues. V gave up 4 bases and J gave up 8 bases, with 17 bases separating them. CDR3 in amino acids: CASSSGDFGGEAFF. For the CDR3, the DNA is TGTGCCAGCAGTTCCGGGGACTTTGGGGGAGAAGCTTTCTTT.

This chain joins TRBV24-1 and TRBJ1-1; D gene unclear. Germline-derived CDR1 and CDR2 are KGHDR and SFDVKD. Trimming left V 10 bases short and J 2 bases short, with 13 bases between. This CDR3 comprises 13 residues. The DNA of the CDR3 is TGTGCCACTCAAGGCGCACCCAACACTGAAGCTTTCTTT. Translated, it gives CATQGAPNTEAFF.

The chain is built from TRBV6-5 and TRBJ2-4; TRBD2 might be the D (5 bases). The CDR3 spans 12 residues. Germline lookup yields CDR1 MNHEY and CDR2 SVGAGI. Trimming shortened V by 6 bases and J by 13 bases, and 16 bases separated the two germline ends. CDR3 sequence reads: CASSSPRERQYF. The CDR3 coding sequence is TGTGCCAGCAGCTCGCCCCGGGAAAGACAGTACTTC.

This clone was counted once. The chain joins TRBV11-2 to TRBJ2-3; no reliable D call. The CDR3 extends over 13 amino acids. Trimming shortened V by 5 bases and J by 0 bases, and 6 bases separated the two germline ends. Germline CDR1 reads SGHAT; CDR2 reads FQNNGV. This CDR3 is CASSLSSTDTQYF. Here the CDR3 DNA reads TGTGCCAGCAGCCTAAGTAGCACAGATACGCAGTATTTT.

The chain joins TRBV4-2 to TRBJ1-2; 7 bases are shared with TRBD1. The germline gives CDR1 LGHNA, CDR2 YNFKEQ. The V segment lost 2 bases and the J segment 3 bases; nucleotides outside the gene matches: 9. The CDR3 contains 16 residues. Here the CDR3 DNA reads TGTGCCAGCAGCCAAAAGACAAGGGGGCAATACTATGGCTACACCTTC. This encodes CASSQKTRGQYYGYTF.

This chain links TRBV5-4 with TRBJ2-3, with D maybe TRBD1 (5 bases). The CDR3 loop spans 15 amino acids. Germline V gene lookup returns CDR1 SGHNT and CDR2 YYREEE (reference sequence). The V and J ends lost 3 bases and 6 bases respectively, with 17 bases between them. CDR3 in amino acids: CASSSDKDHRDTQYF. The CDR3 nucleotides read TGTGCCAGCAGCTCGGACAAGGACCATAGGGATACGCAGTATTTT. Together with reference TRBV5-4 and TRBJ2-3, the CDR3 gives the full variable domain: ETGVTQSPTHLIKTRGQQVTLRCSSQSGHNTVSWYQQALGQGPQFIFQYYREEENGRGNFPPRFSGLQFPNYSSELNVNALELDDSALYLCASSSDKDHRDTQYFGPGTRLTVL.

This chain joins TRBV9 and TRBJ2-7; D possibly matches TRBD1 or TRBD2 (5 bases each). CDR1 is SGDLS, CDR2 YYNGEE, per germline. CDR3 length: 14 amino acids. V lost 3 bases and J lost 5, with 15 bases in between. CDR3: CASSGGFAYHEQYF. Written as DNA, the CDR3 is TGTGCCAGCAGCGGGGGGTTCGCCTATCACGAGCAGTACTTC.